Listed below are T cell receptor beta chains from one sample, sequenced in a study of chemoradiotherapy in HPV16-positive cancers. The assay was immunoSEQ multiplex PCR, and TCRdb's table has in-frame clones only and misses some. The sample carries 10,000 to 15,000 clones, roughly 80% recorded once. This specimen was collected from a patient who underwent chemoradiotherapy. These receptors all stem from a human donor with HPV-associated anogenital cancer. The CDR3 runs from the conserved cysteine through the conserved F or W. A D gene is named only where the DNA matches it firmly.

j_gene	v_gene	d_gene	CDR3aa
TRBJ1-1	TRBV30	.	CAGSRGVGTEAFF
TRBJ1-1	TRBV5-6	TRBD1	CASSRNPTGRTEAFF
TRBJ1-4	TRBV6-5	.	CASSYTPPGRDEKLFF
TRBJ1-6	TRBV18	TRBD1	CASSPPRDRASPLHF
TRBJ2-1	TRBV18	.	CASSPTGFYNEQFF
TRBJ2-7	TRBV6-5	.	CASSQGVNEQYF
TRBJ1-2	TRBV28	.	CASGRENYGYTF
TRBJ2-3	TRBV19	.	CASSTTGSSSTDTQYF
TRBJ1-2	TRBV18	.	CASSPARNYGYTF
TRBJ2-1	TRBV6-1	TRBD2	CASTPAGDHEQFF
TRBJ1-2	TRBV7-2	TRBD1	CARGQGDGYTF
TRBJ1-2	TRBV28	.	CASSYRRAGYTF
TRBJ2-5	TRBV19	TRBD1	CASSRGQGETQYF
TRBJ2-2	TRBV19	.	CASTVGQITGELFF
TRBJ1-2	TRBV29-1	.	CSVDGGGGYGYTF
TRBJ2-5	TRBV2	TRBD2	CASSPSGEETQYF
TRBJ2-2	TRBV5-1	.	CASSLVSGGGELFF
TRBJ2-3	TRBV19	.	CASSLQGLGTDTQYF
TRBJ2-5	TRBV29-1	TRBD1	CSSRKGAIETQYF
TRBJ1-2	TRBV18	.	CASSQYRGDYGYTF
TRBJ1-2	TRBV5-5	.	CASTLPGGFLGYTF
TRBJ1-3	TRBV6-1	.	CASWTLSGNTIYF
TRBJ1-6	TRBV4-3	.	CASSRATTTSGNSPLHF
TRBJ2-2	TRBV9	.	CASSVTTGEAGELFF
TRBJ1-2	TRBV4-1	.	CASSQAGATRSGYTF